These 27 T cell receptor beta chains were sequenced from one sample in a study. TCRdb re-called the 5' RACE reads through MiXCR, storing one row per CDR3 protein. Altogether around 52,000 distinct CDR3 sequences are present, 28% being singletons, with the ten largest covering about 3%. The sample consisted of tumor-infiltrating memory CD4+ T cells sorted from the breast tumor. The subset: memory CD4+ T cells, CD4+CD45RO+CD25-. These receptors all come from a female donor with breast cancer.

The V and J genes are TRBV7-9 and TRBJ2-7, with 9 bases aligning to TRBD1. The CDR3 covers 15 residues. The V gene end was trimmed by 0 bases and the J gene end by 6 bases; junction bases not matched to a gene: 6. Germline V CDR1 and CDR2: SEHNR, FQNEAQ (reference sequence). CDR3 region: CASSLAGQGASEQYF. The CDR3 DNA reads as TGTGCCAGCAGCTTAGCGGGACAGGGCGCATCCGAGCAGTACTTC.

The J gene is TRBJ1-5, the V gene TRBV24-1, with D possibly being TRBD1 (5 bases). Germline-derived CDR1 and CDR2 are KGHDR and SFDVKD. The CDR3 spans 13 residues. Between the trimmed V and J ends, which lost 7 bases and 3 bases, there was a span of 9 bases. The CDR3 loop is CATSGTHNQPQHF. The CDR3 DNA sequence: TGTGCCACCAGCGGGACCCACAATCAGCCCCAGCATTTT.

DNA for the CDR3: TGCAGTGCTACCCCCTCAGGGACTAGCCTAAACTCCTACGAGCAGTACTTC. Translated: CSATPSGTSLNSYEQYF. The V and J genes are TRBV20-1 and TRBJ2-7; the match to TRBD2 covers 9 bases. The CDR3 contains 17 residues. V shed 4 bases, J shed 0 bases, and the junction held 13 bases outside the gene matches. In germline, CDR1 is DFQATT, CDR2 SNEGSKA (reference sequence).

The V call is TRBV5-1, the J call TRBJ2-1, with 10 nucleotides matching TRBD2. The CDR3 is 13 amino acids. Germline-derived CDR1 and CDR2 are SGHRS and YFSETQ. Trimming removed 6 bases from V and 8 bases from J; junction bases left unmatched: 5. The CDR3 nucleotides are TGCGCCAGCACTGAGCGGGGGGGCGATGAGCAGTTCTTC. Its translation: CASTERGGDEQFF.

This clonotype was found a few times. The chain combines TRBV20-1 with TRBJ1-2, with TRBD1 matching 9 bases. CDR1 is DFQATT and CDR2 is SNEGSKA in the germline V gene (reference sequence). The CDR3 has 16 residues. V shed 6 bases and J 3 bases; nucleotides not matched to a gene: 14. The CDR3 DNA reads TGCAGTGCCTCGGGACAGGGAGGTTCGGAGCACTATGGCTACACCTTC. Translated, it gives CSASGQGGSEHYGYTF.

This clonotype was recorded a few times. The chain links TRBV18 to TRBJ1-1; D may be TRBD1 (5 bases). Trimming pared 0 bases from V and 4 bases from J, leaving 12 bases between. Germline values: CDR1 KGHSH, CDR2 LQKENI. This CDR3 comprises 15 residues. The CDR3 coding sequence is TGTGCCAGCTCACCACCGGTCAGGGTGAGCACTGAAGCTTTCTTT. Translating gives CASSPPVRVSTEAFF.

This clonotype was seen a handful of times. V and J are TRBV5-1 and TRBJ1-1; D gene unclear. The CDR3 runs 12 residues. Germline CDR1 and CDR2: SGHRS and YFSETQ. The ends were cut back, 0 bases at V and 8 bases at J, with 8 bases in the middle. The CDR3 is CASSLDLREAFF. The CDR3 DNA reads TGCGCCAGCAGCTTGGATCTTAGGGAAGCTTTCTTT.

V is TRBV5-1 and J is TRBJ2-1, with D tentatively TRBD1 or TRBD2 (5 bases each). Deletions cut 1 base from V and 7 bases from J, with 12 bases between. Germline V gene data show CDR1 as SGHRS and CDR2 as YFSETQ. The CDR3 is made up of 14 amino acids. The DNA for the CDR3 is TGCGCCAGCAGCTTGTGGGGGATGGAAAATGAGCAGTTCTTC. Its protein is CASSLWGMENEQFF. Based on the CDR3 plus reference TRBV5-1 and TRBJ2-1, the full variable domain is KAGVTQTPRYLIKTRGQQVTLSCSPISGHRSVSWYQQTPGQGLQFLFEYFSETQRNKGNFPGRFSGRQFSNSRSEMNVSTLELGDSALYLCASSLWGMENEQFFGPGTRLTVL.

The genes are TRBV10-1 and TRBJ2-3, with D unresolved. The CDR3 runs 12 residues. V dropped 5 bases and J dropped 4 bases, with 7 bases sitting between them. Germline V gives CDR1 WNHNN, CDR2 SYGVQD (reference sequence). CDR3 sequence reads: CASSSTADTQYF. The CDR3, as DNA: TGCGCCAGCAGTTCCACAGCAGATACGCAGTATTTT.

The rearrangement links TRBV2 to TRBJ1-1; D unresolved. Deletions cut 6 bases from V and 3 bases from J, with 11 bases between. This CDR3 spans 13 amino acids. CDR1 is SNHLY, CDR2 FYNNEI, per germline. The CDR3 coding sequence is TGTGCCAGCAGAGTCAACGGGGACACTGAAGCTTTCTTT. It translates to CASRVNGDTEAFF.

The chain's CDR3 is CASSLTGLTDTQYF. The CDR3, as DNA: TGCGCCAGCAGCCTTACAGGGTTAACAGATACGCAGTATTTT. The gene calls are TRBV5-1 and TRBJ2-3, with D possibly matching TRBD1 (6 bases). Germline-derived CDR1 and CDR2 are SGHRS and YFSETQ. V lost 4 bases, J lost 3 bases, and 12 bases lay in between. CDR3 size: 14 residues.

The rearrangement joins TRBV6-6 to TRBJ1-2; D is possibly TRBD1 (5 bases). Germline V gives CDR1 MNHNY, CDR2 SVGAGI (reference sequence). There are 12 residues in the CDR3. V was pared by 1 base and J by 6 bases, with 6 bases between. Here the CDR3 reads CASSYLGDGYTF. CDR3 DNA: TGTGCCAGCAGTTACTTAGGGGATGGCTACACCTTC.

This clonotype was seen repeatedly, ten times or more. J is TRBJ1-1 and V is TRBV20-1; TRBD1 matches at 8 bases. Germline V lookup: CDR1 DFQATT, CDR2 SNEGSKA (reference sequence). The V gene end was trimmed by 6 bases and the J gene end by 6 bases; junction bases not matched to a gene: 18. The CDR3 totals 16 residues. CDR3 bases: TGCAGTGCCAGCATTCCGGGACAGGTAATTCGGGCTGAAGCTTTCTTT. Translating it yields CSASIPGQVIRAEAFF.

This clonotype appeared a few times. The V and J genes are TRBV7-2 and TRBJ2-1; TRBD2 is a possible D gene (5 bases). The CDR3 length is 15 residues. Trimming left V 4 bases short and J 1 base short, with 11 bases between. CDR1 SGHTA and CDR2 FQGNSA come from the germline V gene. The chain's CDR3 is CASSSGLVSYNEQFF. CDR3 bases: TGTGCCAGCAGCTCCGGACTCGTTTCCTACAATGAGCAGTTCTTC.

This clonotype has more than one count but fewer than ten. The V gene is TRBV15, the J gene TRBJ2-7, with D perhaps matching TRBD2 (5 bases). With 0 bases removed from V and 6 bases from J, the gap between germline ends came to 9 bases. The CDR3 is 13 residues long. The germline V gene has CDR1 LNHNV and CDR2 YYDKDF (reference sequence). The chain's CDR3 is CATSRDRRGEQYF. CDR3 DNA: TGTGCCACCAGCAGAGATAGACGGGGCGAGCAGTACTTC.

In this sample, this clonotype turned up a few times. The rearrangement links TRBV12-3 or TRBV12-4 to TRBJ1-1; D gene unclear. CDR3 length: 11 residues. V lost 6 bases to trimming and J lost 8 bases, with 10 bases between them. CDR3 in amino acids: CASRSVSEAFF. CDR3 nucleotide sequence: TGTGCCAGCAGGTCCGTTTCGGAAGCTTTCTTT.

At least ten counts were recorded for this clonotype. This chain links TRBV6-5 with TRBJ1-3; D uncertain. Germline loops: CDR1 MNHEY, CDR2 SVGAGI. The CDR3 has 13 residues. With 6 bases removed from V and 4 bases from J, the gap between germline ends came to 10 bases. CDR3 nucleotide sequence: TGTGCCAGCAGCTTAGCGTGGGGAAACACCATATATTTT. Translating gives CASSLAWGNTIYF.

The CDR3 DNA sequence: TGCGCCAGCAGTCGTGGACTAGGAGGCGGAGATACGCAGTATTTT. It yields the protein CASSRGLGGGDTQYF. The rearrangement uses TRBV5-1 and TRBJ2-3, with TRBD2 matching 7 bases. CDR3 length equals 15 residues. The germline V gene encodes CDR1 SGHRS and CDR2 YFSETQ. Trimming took 5 bases from V and 5 from J; bases not matched to a gene: 11.

This clonotype was seen a handful of times. V usage is TRBV5-1 and J usage is TRBJ1-2, with no clear D. This CDR3 is built from 13 residues. Germline V gene sequence: CDR1 SGHRS, CDR2 YFSETQ. The V gene lost 2 bases and the J gene lost 6 bases, with 11 bases spanning the gap. The CDR3 protein is CASSFPGSDGYTF. The CDR3 nucleotides are TGCGCCAGCAGCTTCCCGGGATCAGATGGCTACACCTTC.

The chain joins TRBV7-9 to TRBJ2-7; D possibly matches TRBD1 or TRBD2 (5 bases each). Per the germline V gene, CDR1 is SEHNR and CDR2 is FQNEAQ (reference sequence). V was shortened by 11 bases and J by 1 base, with 9 bases between the two germline ends. There are 11 residues in the CDR3. The CDR3 reads CAVGPSYEQYF. For the CDR3, the DNA is TGTGCCGTGGGACCTTCCTACGAGCAGTACTTC.

V usage is TRBV11-2 and J usage is TRBJ1-2, with a possible D match to TRBD1 (5 bases). CDR1 is SGHAT and CDR2 is FQNNGV in the germline V gene. V was cut by 1 base and J by 6 bases, with 12 bases left in between. The CDR3 has 14 residues. The CDR3 reads CASSLAQGADGYTF. In nucleotides, the CDR3 is TGTGCCAGCAGCTTAGCCCAGGGTGCGGATGGCTACACCTTC.

V gene TRBV25-1 combines with J gene TRBJ2-7; TRBD1 is a possible D gene (5 bases). The CDR3 runs 15 residues. The V end lost 2 bases, the J end lost 5 bases, and 16 bases lay between the germline ends. CDR1 is MGHDK, CDR2 SYGVNS, per germline. CDR3 nucleotides: TGTGCCAGCAGTGAACTCCAGGGCGCTTGGGACGAGCAGTACTTC. Amino acids: CASSELQGAWDEQYF.

This clonotype was detected only once. V is TRBV12-3 or TRBV12-4 and J is TRBJ2-4; a weak D match, TRBD2 (6 bases). V was cut by 3 bases and J by 9 bases, with 18 bases left in between. This CDR3 has 15 residues. DNA of the CDR3: TGTGCCAGCAGTTTTTATGGGACGGTGGAGGGCATTCAGTACTTC. Translating it yields CASSFYGTVEGIQYF.

In this sample, this clonotype turned up a few times. The chain is built from TRBV7-3 and TRBJ2-7; D ambiguous. CDR1 is SGHTA and CDR2 is FQGTGA in the germline V gene. Trimming removed 0 bases from V and 4 bases from J, with 10 bases in between. The CDR3 is 14 residues long. The chain's CDR3 is CASSLTQASYEQYF. CDR3 nucleotide sequence: TGTGCCAGCAGCTTAACCCAGGCATCGTACGAGCAGTACTTC.

The chain recombines TRBV6-1 with TRBJ1-2; 7 nucleotides line up with TRBD1. CDR3 length: 16 residues. The germline V gene has CDR1 MNHNS and CDR2 SASEGT. V lost 0 bases, J lost 4 bases, and 8 bases stayed unmatched. CDR3 DNA sequence: TGTGCCAGCAGTGAAGCGCGACAGGGCGGCATCTATGGCTACACCTTC. Translated, it gives CASSEARQGGIYGYTF.

The chain joins TRBV5-1 to TRBJ1-2, with unresolved D. Germline V gene sequence: CDR1 SGHRS, CDR2 YFSETQ. There are 14 residues in the CDR3. The V end was cut by 0 bases, the J end by 7 bases, with 13 bases between. CDR3 region: CASSLEEGLGGYTF. CDR3 DNA: TGCGCCAGCAGCTTGGAGGAGGGCCTCGGTGGCTACACCTTC.

This clonotype showed up just a few times. The chain carries TRBV27 and TRBJ2-7; the match to TRBD1 covers 9 bases. The V and J ends lost 6 bases and 1 base, in that order; junction bases with no gene match: 4. Germline values: CDR1 MNHEY, CDR2 SMNVEV (reference sequence). The CDR3 is 14 residues long. The CDR3 protein is CASRPQGASYEQYF. CDR3 DNA sequence: TGTGCCAGCAGACCACAGGGGGCATCCTACGAGCAGTACTTC.